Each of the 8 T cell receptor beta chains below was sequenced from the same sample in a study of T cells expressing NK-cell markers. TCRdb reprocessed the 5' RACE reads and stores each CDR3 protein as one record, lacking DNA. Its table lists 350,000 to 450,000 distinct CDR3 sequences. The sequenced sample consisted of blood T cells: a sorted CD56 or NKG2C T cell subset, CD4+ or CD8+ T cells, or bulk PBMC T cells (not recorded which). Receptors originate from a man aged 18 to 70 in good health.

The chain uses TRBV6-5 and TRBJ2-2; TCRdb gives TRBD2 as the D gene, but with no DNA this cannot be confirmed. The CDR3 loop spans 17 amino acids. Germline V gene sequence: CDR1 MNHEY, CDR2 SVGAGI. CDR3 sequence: CASSYRTSGGSTGELFF.

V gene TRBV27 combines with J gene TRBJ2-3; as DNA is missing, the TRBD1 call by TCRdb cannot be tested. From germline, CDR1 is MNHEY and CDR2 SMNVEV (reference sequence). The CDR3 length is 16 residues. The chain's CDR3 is CASSWGQGRRTDTQYF.

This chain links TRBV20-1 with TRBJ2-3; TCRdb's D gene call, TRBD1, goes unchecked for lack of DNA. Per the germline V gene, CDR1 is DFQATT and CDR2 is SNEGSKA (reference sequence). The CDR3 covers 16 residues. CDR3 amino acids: CSARDPGQGLADTQYF.

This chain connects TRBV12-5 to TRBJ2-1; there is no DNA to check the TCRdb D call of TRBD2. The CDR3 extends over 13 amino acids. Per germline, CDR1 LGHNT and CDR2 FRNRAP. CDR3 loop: CASASGGFNEQFF.

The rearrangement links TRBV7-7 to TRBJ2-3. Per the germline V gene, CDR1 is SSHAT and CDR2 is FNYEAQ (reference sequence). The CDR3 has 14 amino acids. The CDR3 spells CASTPMRSTDTQYF.

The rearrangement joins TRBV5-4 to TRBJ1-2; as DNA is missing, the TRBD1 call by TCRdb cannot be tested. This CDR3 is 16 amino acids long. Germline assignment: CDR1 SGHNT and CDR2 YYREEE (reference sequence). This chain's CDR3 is CASSLALDRSNYGYTF. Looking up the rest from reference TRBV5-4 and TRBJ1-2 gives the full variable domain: ETGVTQSPTHLIKTRGQQVTLRCSSQSGHNTVSWYQQALGQGPQFIFQYYREEENGRGNFPPRFSGLQFPNYSSELNVNALELDDSALYLCASSLALDRSNYGYTFGSGTRLTVV.

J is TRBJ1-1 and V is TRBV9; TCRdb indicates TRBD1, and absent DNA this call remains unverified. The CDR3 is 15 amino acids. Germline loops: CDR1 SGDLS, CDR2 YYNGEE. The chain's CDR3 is CASSESPFQDTEAFF.

The CDR3 is CASSIDRGLPGEQYF. The chain joins TRBV5-1 to TRBJ2-7; TCRdb selects TRBD1, and the lack of DNA leaves this call unchecked. Germline V gene data show CDR1 as SGHRS and CDR2 as YFSETQ. The CDR3 runs to 15 residues. Looking up the rest from reference TRBV5-1 and TRBJ2-7 gives the full variable domain: KAGVTQTPRYLIKTRGQQVTLSCSPISGHRSVSWYQQTPGQGLQFLFEYFSETQRNKGNFPGRFSGRQFSNSRSEMNVSTLELGDSALYLCASSIDRGLPGEQYFGPGTRLTVT.